These 3 T cell receptor beta chains were all obtained from the same sample, sequenced in a study of regulatory T cells in long-lasting Graves disease. The authors built TCR beta libraries using iRepertoire HTBI primers and Arm-PCR of CDR3 regions. TCRdb re-derived calls from the multiplex PCR reads in MiXCR, one entry per CDR3 protein. The top ten clones hold 42% of a sample with over 650,000 distinct CDR3 sequences, about 30% of them seen once. The time point denotes: persistent/refractory GD, antithyroid drugs over 5 years with positive TRAb. Extracted RNA from PBMCs served as the source of the TCR library. The sample consisted of peripheral blood mononuclear cells (PBMCs), taken when the disease was refractory, from a patient treated with antithyroid drugs. These receptor sequences come from a female donor with Graves disease.

The chain combines TRBV28 with TRBJ1-6, with 7 bases lining up with TRBD1. With V trimmed by 6 bases and J by 5 bases, 7 bases remained unmatched. CDR1 MDHEN and CDR2 SYDVKM come from the germline V gene. CDR3 size: 15 residues. The DNA of the CDR3 is TGTGCCAGCAGCCCTCTTGACAGGGATAATTCACCCCTCCACTTT. This encodes CASSPLDRDNSPLHF.

The rearrangement uses TRBV27 and TRBJ2-7; 10 positions match TRBD1. Trimming at V came to 0 bases and at J to 0 bases, leaving 2 bases not matched to a gene. Germline V CDR1 and CDR2: MNHEY, SMNVEV (reference sequence). The CDR3 loop spans 16 amino acids. Written as DNA, the CDR3 is TGTGCCAGCAGTTTATCGGGACAGGGGTTCTCCTACGAGCAGTACTTC. This codes for CASSLSGQGFSYEQYF.

The genes are TRBV19 and TRBJ1-2; the D gene is possibly TRBD1 (5 bases). Deletions cut 5 bases from V and 2 bases from J, with 18 bases between. CDR3 length: 16 amino acids. Germline CDR1 is LNHDA and CDR2 is SQIVND (reference sequence). The CDR3 DNA sequence: TGTGCCAGTAGTGCCAAGGCCGCAGGGCCGAACTATGGCTACACCTTC. This encodes CASSAKAAGPNYGYTF. The entire variable domain, with the rest obtained from reference TRBV19 and TRBJ1-2, is as follows: DGGITQSPKYLFRKEGQNVTLSCEQNLNHDAMYWYRQDPGQGLRLIYYSQIVNDFQKGDIAEGYSVSREKKESFPLTVTSAQKNPTAFYLCASSAKAAGPNYGYTFGSGTRLTVV.